The rows below give T cell receptor beta chains drawn from one sample of a study of CD8 T cells in Susac syndrome. TCRdb passed the immunoSEQ multiplex PCR reads through MiXCR, listing each CDR3 protein once. Counted here are about 210,000 distinct CDR3 sequences, about 95% occurring once; the ten biggest clones make up roughly 0.09%. The sequencing sample was made of CD4+ T cells from PBMCs. The receptors derive from a human donor with multiple sclerosis. Each CDR3 is given with its conserved first and last residue. D genes are given only for firm matches. Size is stated for part of the rows, as once, few or many counts, or as a class when the clone is expanded.

-,TRBD2,TRBJ2-7,TRBV30,CAWASGESYEQYF,TGTGCCTGGGCTAGCGGGGAGTCCTACGAGCAGTACTTC
-,-,TRBJ2-1,TRBV27,CASSLFTANEQFF,TGTGCCAGCAGTTTATTCACCGCTAATGAGCAGTTCTTC
-,-,TRBJ2-1,TRBV7-9,CASSFRVLRSNEQFF,TGTGCCAGCAGCTTTCGCGTCCTTCGCTCCAATGAGCAGTTCTTC
few,-,TRBJ1-2,TRBV29-1,CSVAGFVGENGYTF,TGCAGCGTTGCCGGCTTCGTTGGCGAAAATGGCTACACCTTC
-,-,TRBJ2-7,TRBV3-1,CASSQDPRARYEQYF,TGTGCCAGCAGCCAAGATCCAAGGGCGCGGTACGAGCAGTACTTC
-,-,TRBJ2-3,TRBV18,CASSPLSPSTDTQYF,TGTGCCAGCTCACCACTCAGCCCTAGCACAGATACGCAGTATTTT
-,TRBD1,TRBJ1-6,TRBV4-1,CASSQGDRDYSPLHF,TGCGCCAGCAGCCAAGGCGACAGGGATTATTCACCCCTCCACTTT
-,-,TRBJ1-1,TRBV27,CASSPLHGRGDTEAFF,TGTGCCAGCAGCCCCCTCCATGGCAGGGGCGACACTGAAGCTTTCTTT
-,-,TRBJ1-2,TRBV20-1,CSAPPRQVPNYGYTF,TGCAGTGCCCCGCCCCGACAGGTTCCCAACTATGGCTACACCTTC
few,-,TRBJ2-4,TRBV5-6,CASSRPIAKNIQYF,TGTGCCAGCAGCCGGCCCATAGCCAAAAACATTCAGTACTTC
-,TRBD2,TRBJ2-1,TRBV28,CASSTRLAGAVWEQFF,TGTGCCAGCAGCACCCGACTAGCGGGAGCCGTTTGGGAGCAGTTCTTC
-,TRBD1,TRBJ1-2,TRBV30,CAWSLEGTDYGYTF,TGTGCCTGGAGTCTCGAGGGGACAGACTATGGCTACACCTTC
-,-,TRBJ1-1,TRBV29-1,CSASPGSPNTEAFF,TGCAGCGCCTCCCCAGGGTCCCCGAACACTGAAGCTTTCTTT
-,-,TRBJ2-5,TRBV24-1,CATSDARAPQETQYF,TGTGCCACCAGTGATGCCAGGGCGCCCCAAGAGACCCAGTACTTC
-,-,TRBJ1-6,TRBV12-3/TRBV12-4,CASSGTRGSPLHF,TGTGCCAGCAGTGGGACAAGAGGATCACCCCTCCACTTT
-,TRBD2,TRBJ2-7,TRBV6-5,CASSYGGGGSYEQYF,TGTGCCAGCAGTTACGGAGGCGGGGGCTCCTACGAGCAGTACTTC
-,-,TRBJ1-4,TRBV18,CASSPPQFVEKLFF,TGTGCCAGCTCACCACCACAGTTCGTGGAAAAACTGTTTTTT